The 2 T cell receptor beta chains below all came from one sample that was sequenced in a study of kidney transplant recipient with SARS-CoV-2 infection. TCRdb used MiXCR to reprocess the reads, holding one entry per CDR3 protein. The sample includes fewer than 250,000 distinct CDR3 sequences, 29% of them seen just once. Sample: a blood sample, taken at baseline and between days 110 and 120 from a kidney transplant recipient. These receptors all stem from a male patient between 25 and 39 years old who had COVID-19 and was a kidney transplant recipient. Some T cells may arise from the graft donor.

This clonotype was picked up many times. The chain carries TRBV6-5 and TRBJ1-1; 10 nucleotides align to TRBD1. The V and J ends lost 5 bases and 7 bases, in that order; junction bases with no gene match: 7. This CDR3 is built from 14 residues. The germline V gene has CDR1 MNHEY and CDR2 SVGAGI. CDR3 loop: CASSARQGAFEAFF. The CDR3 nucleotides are TGTGCCAGCAGTGCCAGACAGGGGGCCTTTGAAGCTTTCTTT.

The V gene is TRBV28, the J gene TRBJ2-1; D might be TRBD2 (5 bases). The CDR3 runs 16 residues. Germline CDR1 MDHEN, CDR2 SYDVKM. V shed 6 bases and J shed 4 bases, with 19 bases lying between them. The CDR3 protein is CASRRTRRPGYNEQFF. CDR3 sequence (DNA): TGTGCCAGCAGACGGACCCGGCGGCCGGGATACAATGAGCAGTTCTTC.